A few counts support the clone carrying this T cell receptor beta chain. Its antigen is still unknown. The data belong to a study of cytomegalovirus exposure and HLA in healthy donors. Notes on the study in general: Looking again later, the authors saw that most CMV-associated TCR beta chains seemed HLA-restricted.

Germline CDR1 is LGHNA and CDR2 is YNFKEQ. The CDR3 is 13 amino acids. V shed 6 bases and J shed 4 bases, with 10 bases lying between them. The PCR contained 60 Vbeta and 13 Jbeta primers. Original methodology: Later analysis identified tens of millions of unique TCR beta chains, about 10 million shared. Profiled with immunoSEQ multiplex PCR; TCRdb holds only in-frame clones, not every one. That table is the source of V, J and clone size, and D and trimming were worked out from the DNA. Of roughly 180,000 clones listed, 75% to 85% are singletons. The chain joins TRBV4-2 to TRBJ1-5; D remains unclear. Sequenced input: PBMCs. The receptor comes from a woman aged 50 to 60 in good health and CMV-seropositive. For the CDR3, the DNA is TGTGCCAGCAGTCAGAGCGCAAATCAGCCCCAGCATTTT. As protein: CASSQSANQPQHF.